This is a list of T cell receptor beta chains from one sample in a study of T-cell memory formation after mild COVID-19. TCRdb called the 5' RACE reads again in MiXCR, with one record for every CDR3 protein. The data contain 350,000 or so distinct CDR3 sequences, 10% to 15% of them seen just once; the ten biggest clones take up over 20%. The specimen was PBMCs or a T cell subset sorted from them (not recorded which). The receptors derive from a man in his late teens or twenties who had mild COVID-19 (a few samples of this study predate the infection). Cell type and time point are not known. Each CDR3 is given with its conserved first and last residue.

v_call	j_call	cdr3_aa
TRBV11-2	TRBJ2-5	CASSLVGRTTETQYF
TRBV18	TRBJ1-4	CASSPLTGEGEKLFF
TRBV11-2	TRBJ1-5	CASSPGGPNQPQHF
TRBV7-2	TRBJ2-5	CASSLGGAGRETQYF
TRBV18	TRBJ2-1	CASSPSAYNEQFF
TRBV6-5	TRBJ2-7	CASSYSGLAYEQYF
TRBV7-2	TRBJ1-2	CASSLVGGAGNFGYGYTF
TRBV6-2/TRBV6-3	TRBJ2-2	CASSFTGPTGELFF
TRBV5-4	TRBJ2-5	CASSPVGAEGGGETQYF
TRBV6-1	TRBJ1-6	CASSSQGRSPLHF
TRBV7-2	TRBJ2-1	CASSLSVAGRGNEQFF
TRBV4-1	TRBJ1-1	CASSQEGFTEAFF
TRBV2	TRBJ2-1	CATTGTSGANEQFF
TRBV20-1	TRBJ2-1	CSARAGGLVNEQFF
TRBV13	TRBJ2-5	CASSQTTVNQETQYF
TRBV7-9	TRBJ1-5	CASSGGARYQPQHF
TRBV9	TRBJ1-1	CASSRTPGTEAFF
TRBV7-2	TRBJ2-7	CASSLWESGGAHEQYF
TRBV12-3/TRBV12-4	TRBJ1-4	CASGQGYEKLFF
TRBV2	TRBJ2-7	CASSDYYEQYF
TRBV18	TRBJ2-5	CASSAIGLETQYF
TRBV7-2	TRBJ2-1	CASSLIDREFF
TRBV24-1	TRBJ2-1	CATSWGARNEQFF
TRBV5-4	TRBJ2-3	CASSAGHPRADTQYF
TRBV5-1	TRBJ1-1	CASSVLGRMNTEAFF
TRBV7-2	TRBJ2-3	CASSARGGQSTQYF
TRBV25-1	TRBJ2-4	CASSETSAGGAIAKNIQYF
TRBV6-2/TRBV6-3	TRBJ2-7	CASMNWGYEQYF
TRBV4-2	TRBJ2-7	CASSQGGQLYEQYF
TRBV6-2/TRBV6-3	TRBJ1-2	CASSYTPVGYGYTF
TRBV6-5	TRBJ1-1	CASSWRTGGHTEAFF
TRBV7-9	TRBJ2-2	CASSSNAQTAGELFF
TRBV28	TRBJ2-2	CASQLNTGELFF
TRBV7-9	TRBJ2-7	CASSLEVGYYEQYF
TRBV7-8	TRBJ1-2	CASSSTPGGGYTF
TRBV2	TRBJ1-2	CASSVDGTRRNLYGYTF
TRBV12-3/TRBV12-4	TRBJ2-1	CASLGWGFYEQFF
TRBV4-1	TRBJ2-5	CASSHIARRDRGQETQYF
TRBV7-9	TRBJ2-1	CASSSALAGAYNEQFF
TRBV20-1	TRBJ1-4	CSAAVSANEKLFF
TRBV6-5	TRBJ1-6	CASRPRDGRGGLRLSPLHF
TRBV7-6	TRBJ2-5	CASSFTRTTPTQYF
TRBV5-1	TRBJ2-1	CASSSGQAASSYNEQFF
TRBV18	TRBJ1-2	CASSSTGQKDGYTF
TRBV4-2	TRBJ1-1	CASSQDPAATEAFF
TRBV6-2/TRBV6-3	TRBJ1-5	CASSYHERTGQPQHF